This T cell receptor beta chain was recorded in a study of cytomegalovirus exposure and HLA in healthy donors. Regarding this clone: An end of the junction differs from the germline gene, which may be a read error.

Profiling relied on immunoSEQ multiplex PCR, and the TCRdb table lists in-frame clones only, not all of them. The profile shows tens of thousands of clones, about 92% of them singletons. CDR3 length: 14 amino acids. Per the germline V gene, CDR1 is MNHNS and CDR2 is SASEGT. This receptor was identified in a man between 18 and 29 years old in good health and CMV-seronegative. The V and J genes are TRBV6-1 and TRBJ2-7; 7 nucleotides line up with TRBD1. The sample was PBMCs. The CDR3 DNA follows: TGTGCCAGCAGTGAAACAACGAGACAGGGAATGAGGAACTTC. Translation gives CASSETTRQGMRNF.